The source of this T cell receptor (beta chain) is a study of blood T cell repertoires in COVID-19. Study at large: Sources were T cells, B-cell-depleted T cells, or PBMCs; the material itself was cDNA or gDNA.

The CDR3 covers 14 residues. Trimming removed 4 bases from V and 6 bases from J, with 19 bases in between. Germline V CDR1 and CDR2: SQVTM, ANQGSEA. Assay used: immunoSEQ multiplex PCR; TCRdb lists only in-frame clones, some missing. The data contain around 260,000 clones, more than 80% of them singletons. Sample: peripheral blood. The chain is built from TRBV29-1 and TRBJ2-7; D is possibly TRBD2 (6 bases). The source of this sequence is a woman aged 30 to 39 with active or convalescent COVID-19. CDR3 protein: CSVVAGSRGGEQYF. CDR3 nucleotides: TGCAGCGTTGTTGCGGGGTCGAGGGGTGGCGAGCAGTACTTC.